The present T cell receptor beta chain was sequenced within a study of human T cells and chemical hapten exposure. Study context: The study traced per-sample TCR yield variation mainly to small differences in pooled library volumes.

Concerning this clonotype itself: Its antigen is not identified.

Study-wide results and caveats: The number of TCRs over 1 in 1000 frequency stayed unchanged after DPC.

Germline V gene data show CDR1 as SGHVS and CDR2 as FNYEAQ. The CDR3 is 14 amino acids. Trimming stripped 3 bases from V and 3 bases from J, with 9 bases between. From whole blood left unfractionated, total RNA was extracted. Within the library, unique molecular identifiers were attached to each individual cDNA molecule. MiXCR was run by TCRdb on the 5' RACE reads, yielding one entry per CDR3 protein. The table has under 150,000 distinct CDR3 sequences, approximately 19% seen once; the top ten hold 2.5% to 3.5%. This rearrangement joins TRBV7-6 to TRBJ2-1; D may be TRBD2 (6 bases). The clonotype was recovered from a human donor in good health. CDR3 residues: CASSFGGHYNEQFF. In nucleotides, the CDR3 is TGTGCCAGCAGCTTTGGAGGGCACTACAATGAGCAGTTCTTC.